This T cell receptor (beta chain) was profiled in a study of shared clonotypes between healthy human individuals. Study findings and constraints: Generally, naive subsets came out with larger estimated richness than memory subsets. Only blood underwent sampling, and tissue repertoires likely differ. Generation probabilities were higher for clonotypes shared across all four sorted-subset donors than for unshared ones.

Per the authors' pipeline: Because ImmunoSEQ provided only junction sequences with no quality scores, the filtering differed. Measured with immunoSEQ multiplex PCR; TCRdb has only the in-frame clones, and not every one. V, J and clone size derive from that table, while D and trimming were established from the DNA sequence. The sample records roughly 2 million clones, 90% to 95% being singletons. Note on this clone: Its specificity is not known. Other DNA sequences of this sample code for an identical CDR3.

The V gene's germline CDR1 is SGHVS and CDR2 FQNEAQ. This CDR3 has 14 amino acids. V lost 1 base and J 2 bases, leaving 5 bases between the germline ends. The clonotype originates from a man aged 18 to 30 in good health. The chain employs TRBV7-8 and TRBJ2-2; TRBD1 might be the D (5 bases). The sample comprised naive CD4+ T cells sorted from blood. Specified subset: CD45RA+ positively selected. The CDR3 nucleotides read TGTGCCAGCAGCTTAGGGACAAACACCGGGGAGCTGTTTTTT. Amino acids: CASSLGTNTGELFF.